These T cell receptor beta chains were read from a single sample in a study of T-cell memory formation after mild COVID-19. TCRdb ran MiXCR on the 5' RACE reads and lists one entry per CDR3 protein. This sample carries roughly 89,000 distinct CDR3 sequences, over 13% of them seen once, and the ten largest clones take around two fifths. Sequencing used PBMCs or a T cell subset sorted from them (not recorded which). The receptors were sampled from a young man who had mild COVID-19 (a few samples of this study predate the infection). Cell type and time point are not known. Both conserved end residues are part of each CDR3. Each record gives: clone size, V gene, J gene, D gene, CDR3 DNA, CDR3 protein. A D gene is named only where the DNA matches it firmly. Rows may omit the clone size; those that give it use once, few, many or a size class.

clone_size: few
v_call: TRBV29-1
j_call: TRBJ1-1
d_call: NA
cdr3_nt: TGCAGCGTTGTTCCGCTGTCGGGTCCCACTGAAGCTTTCTTT
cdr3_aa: CSVVPLSGPTEAFF

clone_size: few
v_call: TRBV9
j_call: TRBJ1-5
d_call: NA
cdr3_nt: TGTGCCAGCAGCGTAGCGGGTCTGAGCAATCAGCCCCAGCATTTT
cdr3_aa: CASSVAGLSNQPQHF

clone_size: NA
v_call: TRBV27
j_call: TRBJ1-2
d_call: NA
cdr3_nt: TGTGCCAGCTCACCCTCCCCAGGGAACTATGGCTACACCTTC
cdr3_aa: CASSPSPGNYGYTF

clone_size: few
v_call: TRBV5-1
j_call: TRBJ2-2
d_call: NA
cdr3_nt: TGCGCCAGCAGCCGTAGACTAGGCCCGTACACCGGGGAGCTGTTTTTT
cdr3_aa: CASSRRLGPYTGELFF

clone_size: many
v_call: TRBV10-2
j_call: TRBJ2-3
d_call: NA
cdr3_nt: TGCGCCAGCTCTGACGGGGATACGCAGTATTTT
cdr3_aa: CASSDGDTQYF

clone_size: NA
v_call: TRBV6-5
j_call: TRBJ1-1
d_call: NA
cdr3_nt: TGTGCCAGCAGTTTTTCGGGGATTACTGAAGCTTTCTTT
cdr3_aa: CASSFSGITEAFF

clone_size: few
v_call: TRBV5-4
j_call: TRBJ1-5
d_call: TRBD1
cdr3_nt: TGTGCCAGCAGCCTTGGACAGGGGTTCGGTCAGCCCCAGCATTTT
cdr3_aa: CASSLGQGFGQPQHF

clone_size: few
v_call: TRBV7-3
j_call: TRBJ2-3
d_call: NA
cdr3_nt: TGTGCCAGCAGCTTATCCATAGACTTGAGCACAGATACGCAGTATTTT
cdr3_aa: CASSLSIDLSTDTQYF

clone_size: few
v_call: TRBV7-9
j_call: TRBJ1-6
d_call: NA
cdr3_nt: TGTGCCAGCAGCCCGGGGGGCTCCTATAATTCACCCCTCCACTTT
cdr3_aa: CASSPGGSYNSPLHF

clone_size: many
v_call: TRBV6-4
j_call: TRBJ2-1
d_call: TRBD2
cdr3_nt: TGTGCCAGCAGTCCGACTAGCGGGGAGTACAATGAGCAGTTCTTC
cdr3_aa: CASSPTSGEYNEQFF

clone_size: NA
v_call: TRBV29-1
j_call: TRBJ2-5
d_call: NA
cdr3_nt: TGCAGCGCCGAATGGGAGACCCAGTACTTC
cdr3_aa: CSAEWETQYF

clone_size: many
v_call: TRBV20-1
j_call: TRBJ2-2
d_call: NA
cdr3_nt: TGCAGTGCTAGAGACAGCGTTACCGGGGAGCTGTTTTTT
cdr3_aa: CSARDSVTGELFF

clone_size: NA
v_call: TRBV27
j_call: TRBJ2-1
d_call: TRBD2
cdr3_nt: TGTGCCAGCAGTGACCTAGCGGGGGGACCTAATGAGCAGTTCTTC
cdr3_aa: CASSDLAGGPNEQFF

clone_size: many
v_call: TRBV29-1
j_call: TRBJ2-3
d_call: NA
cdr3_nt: TGCAGCGTTGAACCCGATCCGGGAGATACGCAGTATTTT
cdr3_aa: CSVEPDPGDTQYF

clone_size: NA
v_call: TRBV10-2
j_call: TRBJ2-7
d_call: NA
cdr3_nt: TGCGCCAGCAGCTACAGGGAATACGAGCAGTACTTC
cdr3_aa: CASSYREYEQYF

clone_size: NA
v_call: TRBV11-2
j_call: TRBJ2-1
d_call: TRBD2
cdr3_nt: TGTGCCAGCAGCCTAACGGGGGGGACCTACAATGAGCAGTTCTTC
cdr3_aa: CASSLTGGTYNEQFF

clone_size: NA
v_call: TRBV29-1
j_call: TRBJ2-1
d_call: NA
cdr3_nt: TGCAGCGTTACCGTCGGGAGCTCCTACAATGAGCAGTTCTTC
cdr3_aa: CSVTVGSSYNEQFF

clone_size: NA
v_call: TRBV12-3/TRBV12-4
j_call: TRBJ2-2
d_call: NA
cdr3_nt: TGTGCCAGCGCCTGGGGGAACACCGGGGAGCTGTTTTTT
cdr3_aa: CASAWGNTGELFF

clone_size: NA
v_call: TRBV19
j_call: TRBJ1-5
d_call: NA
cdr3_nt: TGTGCCAGTAGTATGGTGACAGGCGGGCAGCCCCAGCATTTT
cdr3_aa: CASSMVTGGQPQHF

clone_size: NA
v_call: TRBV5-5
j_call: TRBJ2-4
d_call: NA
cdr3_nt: TGTGCCAGCAGCCCTGGGGCGGTAGCCAAAAACATTCAGTACTTC
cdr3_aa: CASSPGAVAKNIQYF

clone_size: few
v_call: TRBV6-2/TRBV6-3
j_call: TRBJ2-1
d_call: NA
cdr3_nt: TGTGCCAGCAGTTACTTGGCGGGATCCTACAATGAGCAGTTCTTC
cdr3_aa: CASSYLAGSYNEQFF

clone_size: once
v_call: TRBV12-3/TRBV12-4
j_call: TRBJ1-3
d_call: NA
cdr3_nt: TGTGCCAGCAGTTCCCGAGGGTGGGTCGGGTCTGGAAACACCATATATTTT
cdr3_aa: CASSSRGWVGSGNTIYF

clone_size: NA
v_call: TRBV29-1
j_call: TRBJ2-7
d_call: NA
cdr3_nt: TGCAGCGTTGTATCCCACGAGCAGTACTTC
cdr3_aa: CSVVSHEQYF

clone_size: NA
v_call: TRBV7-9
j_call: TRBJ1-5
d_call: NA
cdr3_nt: TGTGCCAGCAGCAACGGGGATCAGCCCCAGCATTTT
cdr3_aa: CASSNGDQPQHF

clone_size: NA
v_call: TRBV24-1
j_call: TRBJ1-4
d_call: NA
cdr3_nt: TGTGCCACCAGTGATTTGTCAGCGGAGATAGGTGAAAAACTGTTTTTT
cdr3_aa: CATSDLSAEIGEKLFF

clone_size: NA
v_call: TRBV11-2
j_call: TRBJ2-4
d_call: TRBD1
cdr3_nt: TGTGCCAGCAGCTTACCGGGACAGGGAAGCATTCAGTACTTC
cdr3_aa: CASSLPGQGSIQYF

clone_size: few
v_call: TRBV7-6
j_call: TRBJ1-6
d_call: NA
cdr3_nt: TGTGCCAGCAGGCAAACAGGGAGCTCCTATAATTCACCCCTCCACTTT
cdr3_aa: CASRQTGSSYNSPLHF

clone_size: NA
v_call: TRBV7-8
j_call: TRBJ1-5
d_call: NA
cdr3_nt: TGTGCCAGCAGCTTGGACAACTATAGCAATCAGCCCCAGCATTTT
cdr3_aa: CASSLDNYSNQPQHF

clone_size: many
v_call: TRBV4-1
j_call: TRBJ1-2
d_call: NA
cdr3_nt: TGCGCCAGCAGCCAACAGGACGGAGATAACTATGGCTACACCTTC
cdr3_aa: CASSQQDGDNYGYTF

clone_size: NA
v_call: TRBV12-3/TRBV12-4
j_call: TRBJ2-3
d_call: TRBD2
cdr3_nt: TGTGCCAGCAGTCCCCCACTAGCGGGGGCACGAAGCACAGATACGCAGTATTTT
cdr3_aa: CASSPPLAGARSTDTQYF

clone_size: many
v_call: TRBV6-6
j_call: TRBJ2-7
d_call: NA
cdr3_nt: TGTGCCAGCAGTAACGGGGAGAGCTCCTACGAGCAGTACTTC
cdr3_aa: CASSNGESSYEQYF

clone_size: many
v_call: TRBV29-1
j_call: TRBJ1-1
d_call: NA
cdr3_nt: TGCAGCGTTGACGGAGGGGGCACTGAAGCTTTCTTT
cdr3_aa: CSVDGGGTEAFF

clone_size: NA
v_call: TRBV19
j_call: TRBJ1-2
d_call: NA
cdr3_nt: TGTGCCAGTAGTATGATTCCCCCAGGGTTGGACTATGGCTACACCTTC
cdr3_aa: CASSMIPPGLDYGYTF

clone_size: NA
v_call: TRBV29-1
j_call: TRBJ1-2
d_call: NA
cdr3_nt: TGCAGCGTTGCGGAGGCGGCACTCTATGGCTACACCTTC
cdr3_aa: CSVAEAALYGYTF

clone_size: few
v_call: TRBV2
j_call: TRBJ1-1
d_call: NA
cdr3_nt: TGTGCCAGCAGTGCGTATGAAGCTTTCTTT
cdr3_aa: CASSAYEAFF

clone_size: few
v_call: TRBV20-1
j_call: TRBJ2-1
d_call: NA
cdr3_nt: TGCAGTGCTACGGAGCACTTGGATCAGGGTTCGGATGAGCAGTTCTTC
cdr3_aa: CSATEHLDQGSDEQFF

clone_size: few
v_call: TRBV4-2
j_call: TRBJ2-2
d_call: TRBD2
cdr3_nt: TGTGCCAGCAGTCTCCGGACTAGCGGGGACGGGGAGCTGTTTTTT
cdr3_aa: CASSLRTSGDGELFF

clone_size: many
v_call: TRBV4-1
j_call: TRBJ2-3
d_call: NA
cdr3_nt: TGCGCCAGCAGCCAAGATAACATGGGGGCGACAGATACGCAGTATTTT
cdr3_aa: CASSQDNMGATDTQYF

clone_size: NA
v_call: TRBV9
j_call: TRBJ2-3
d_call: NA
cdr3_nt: TGTGCCAGCAGCGTAGGACGGGGTGGCACAGATACGCAGTATTTT
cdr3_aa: CASSVGRGGTDTQYF

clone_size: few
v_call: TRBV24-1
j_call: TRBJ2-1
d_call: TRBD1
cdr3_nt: TGTGCCACCAGTGACCCTCAGGGGGCGTTCGACAATGAGCAGTTCTTC
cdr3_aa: CATSDPQGAFDNEQFF

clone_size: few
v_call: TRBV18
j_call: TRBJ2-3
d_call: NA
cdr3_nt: TGTGCCAGCTCACCACTGGGGATACGTTTCACAGATACGCAGTATTTT
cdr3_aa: CASSPLGIRFTDTQYF

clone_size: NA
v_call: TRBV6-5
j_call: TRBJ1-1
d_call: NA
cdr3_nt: TGTGCCAGCAAGTATAGGATGCGAGAAGAAGCTTTCTTT
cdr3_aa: CASKYRMREEAFF

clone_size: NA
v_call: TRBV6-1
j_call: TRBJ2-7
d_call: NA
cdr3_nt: TGTGCCAGCACGGAGACAGACGGCTCCTACGAGCAGTACTTC
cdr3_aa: CASTETDGSYEQYF

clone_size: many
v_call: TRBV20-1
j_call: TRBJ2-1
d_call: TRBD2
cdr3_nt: TGCAGTGCTAGAGTCCTAGCGGGGAATGAGCAGTTCTTC
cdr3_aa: CSARVLAGNEQFF

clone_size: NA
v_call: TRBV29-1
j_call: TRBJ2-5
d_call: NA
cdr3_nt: TGCAGCGTCGAAGGGAACCAAGAGACCCAGTACTTC
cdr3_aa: CSVEGNQETQYF

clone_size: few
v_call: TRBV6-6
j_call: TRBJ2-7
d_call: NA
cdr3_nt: TGTGCCAGCAGTTACCGGCGACCTAACTACGAGCAGTACTTC
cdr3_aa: CASSYRRPNYEQYF

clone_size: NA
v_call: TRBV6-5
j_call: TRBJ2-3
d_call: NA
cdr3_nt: TGTGCCAGCAGTTCCAACACAGCTAGCACAGATACGCAGTATTTT
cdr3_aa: CASSSNTASTDTQYF

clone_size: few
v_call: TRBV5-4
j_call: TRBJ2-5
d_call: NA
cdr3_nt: TGTGCCAGCAGCTTTGAAATGGCTGAGGCCCAGTACTTC
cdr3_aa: CASSFEMAEAQYF

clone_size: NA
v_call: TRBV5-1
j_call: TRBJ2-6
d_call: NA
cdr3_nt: TGCGCCAGCAGCTTGTACTCTGGGGCCAACGTCCTGACTTTC
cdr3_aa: CASSLYSGANVLTF

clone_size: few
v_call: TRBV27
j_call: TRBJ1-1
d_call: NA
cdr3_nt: TGTGCCAGCGCTAGATCAGTGAACACTGAAGCTTTCTTT
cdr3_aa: CASARSVNTEAFF

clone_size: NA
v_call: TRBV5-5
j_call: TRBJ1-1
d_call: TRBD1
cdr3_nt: TGTGCCAGCAGCTCGACAGGGTGGAATTTCTTT
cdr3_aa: CASSSTGWNFF

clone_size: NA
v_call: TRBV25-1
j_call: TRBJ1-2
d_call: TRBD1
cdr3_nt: TGTGCCAGCAGTGAGACAGGGGCCCGCTATGGCTACACCTTC
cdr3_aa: CASSETGARYGYTF

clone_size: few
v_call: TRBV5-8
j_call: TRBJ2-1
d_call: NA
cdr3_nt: TGTGCCAGCAGCCCTAGTGGGTTGGAGCAGTTCTTC
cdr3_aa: CASSPSGLEQFF

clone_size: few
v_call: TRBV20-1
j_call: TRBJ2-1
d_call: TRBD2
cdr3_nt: TGCAGTGCTAGGACCCGCGGGGGGTGGTACAATGAGCAGTTCTTC
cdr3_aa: CSARTRGGWYNEQFF

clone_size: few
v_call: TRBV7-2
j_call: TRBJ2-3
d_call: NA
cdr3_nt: TGTGCCAGCAGCCCGAAAAAGCGTCAGGGGGGCGGCACAGATACGCAGTATTTT
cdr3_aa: CASSPKKRQGGGTDTQYF

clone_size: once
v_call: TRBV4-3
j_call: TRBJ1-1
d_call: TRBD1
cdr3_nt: TGCGCCAGCAGTAATGGACAGGGCAACACTGAAGCTTTCTTT
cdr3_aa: CASSNGQGNTEAFF

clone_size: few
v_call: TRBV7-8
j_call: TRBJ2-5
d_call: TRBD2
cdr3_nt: TGTGCCAGCAGCTCCGGAGCGGGGGTGGTGGAGACCCAGTACTTC
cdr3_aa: CASSSGAGVVETQYF